These 24 T cell receptor beta chains came from one sample sequenced in a study of identical twins. One entry per CDR3 protein results from TCRdb running MiXCR on the 5' RACE reads. Of around 370,000 distinct CDR3 sequences listed, around 9% were seen once; the top ten hold approximately 8.9%. Sequencing used naive T cells sorted from blood. These receptors were taken from a woman in her forties or fifties in good health.

This clonotype has more than one count but fewer than ten. The chain couples TRBV24-1 to TRBJ2-3; D uncertain. Germline-derived CDR1 and CDR2 are KGHDR and SFDVKD. Between the trimmed V and J ends, which lost 3 bases and 3 bases, there was a span of 12 bases. The CDR3 contains 15 residues. CDR3 sequence reads: CATSDRKTHTDTQYF. In DNA form, the CDR3 reads TGTGCCACCAGTGATCGTAAGACTCATACAGATACGCAGTATTTT.

The chain uses TRBV12-3 or TRBV12-4 and TRBJ2-5; D is perhaps TRBD2 (5 bases). The CDR3 has 14 amino acids. V was cut by 6 bases and J by 5 bases, with 16 bases left in between. The CDR3: CASSSYGETETQYF. For the CDR3, the DNA is TGTGCCAGCAGCTCTTACGGGGAGACGGAGACCCAGTACTTC.

This clonotype was recorded a few times. The J gene is TRBJ2-4, the V gene TRBV12-3 or TRBV12-4; the D call may be TRBD1 or TRBD2 (5 bases each). CDR3 length: 15 amino acids. V lost 3 bases and J 3 bases, leaving 12 bases between the germline ends. CDR3: CASSFWGIGKNIQYF. The CDR3 DNA reads as TGTGCCAGCAGTTTTTGGGGGATCGGCAAAAACATTCAGTACTTC.

Worth noting for this clonotype: Since a much larger clone is just one base distant, this may be a read error. Because the CDR3 is missing its conserved closing phenylalanine or tryptophan, this is likely a read error. The chain recombines TRBV30 with TRBJ2-5, with TRBD2 identical over 10 bases. The CDR3 is 14 residues long. Germline CDR1 is GTSNPN and CDR2 is SVGIG (reference sequence). V was pared by 2 bases and J by 5 bases, with 5 bases of the junction left unmatched. CDR3 region: CAWSTSGILETQYY. Written as DNA, the CDR3 is TGTGCCTGGAGTACTAGCGGGATTTTGGAGACCCAGTACTAC.

The rearrangement joins TRBV24-1 to TRBJ2-2; D is unclear. The CDR3 loop spans 14 amino acids. Trimming cost V 3 bases and J 6 bases, with 10 bases left between them. Germline CDR1 reads KGHDR; CDR2 reads SFDVKD. In DNA form, the CDR3 reads TGTGCCACCAGTGATGACGGCGCTCCCGGGGAGCTGTTTTTT. This sequence encodes CATSDDGAPGELFF.

This clonotype has just a few counts. CDR3 residues: CASSGPTSGTTDTQYF. The CDR3 DNA follows: TGTGCCAGCAGTGGGCCGACTAGCGGGACTACAGATACGCAGTATTTT. The chain carries TRBV2 and TRBJ2-3; 11 nucleotides match TRBD2. The CDR3 spans 16 residues. J was trimmed by 3 bases and V by 4 bases; bases with no gene match: 6. Germline loops: CDR1 SNHLY, CDR2 FYNNEI.

In this sample, this clonotype turned up a few times. V gene TRBV4-1 combines with J gene TRBJ1-6; D not certain. Germline-derived CDR1 and CDR2 are MGHRA and YSYEKL. V was cut by 6 bases and J by 7 bases, with 10 bases left in between. The CDR3 loop spans 13 amino acids. CDR3: CASRSTGNSPLHF. CDR3 nucleotides: TGCGCCAGCAGGAGCACGGGGAATTCACCCCTCCACTTT.

There are a few counts of this clonotype. This chain links TRBV7-9 with TRBJ2-7; possibly TRBD2 for D (5 bases). Germline CDR1 is SEHNR and CDR2 is FQNEAQ (reference sequence). V was trimmed by 1 base and J by 3 bases, leaving 10 bases between them. This CDR3 has 14 amino acids. CDR3 DNA: TGTGCCAGCAGCTTAGAAGACTACGACTACGAGCAGTACGTC. This encodes CASSLEDYDYEQYV.

Many counts were recorded for this clonotype. CDR3 bases: TGTGCCAGCAGCTTATCCCGAGGACTAGCGGAAAGGCGCGAGCAGTACGTC. Translation: CASSLSRGLAERREQYV. The chain has TRBV7-6 and TRBJ2-7, with 10 bases fitting TRBD2. This CDR3 region has 17 residues. Germline assignment: CDR1 SGHVS and CDR2 FNYEAQ. Unmatched junction bases numbered 13, after V lost 2 bases and J lost 6 bases.

This clonotype was seen only a few times. The rearrangement uses TRBV9 and TRBJ1-1; D ambiguous. V lost 1 base to trimming and J lost 1 base, with 11 bases between them. Germline V gene sequence: CDR1 SGDLS, CDR2 YYNGEE. This CDR3 contains 15 residues. CDR3 DNA sequence: TGTGCCAGCAGCGTATTAGTCGAGCCGAACACTGAAGCTTTCTTT. Protein product: CASSVLVEPNTEAFF.

This clonotype was seen a few times. V gene TRBV20-1 combines with J gene TRBJ2-7; D tentatively reads TRBD1 or TRBD2 (5 bases each). Germline V gene lookup returns CDR1 DFQATT and CDR2 SNEGSKA (reference sequence). The CDR3 covers 15 residues. V was pared by 1 base and J by 0 bases, with 13 bases between. CDR3 coding DNA: TGCAGTGCTAGAGGGGACCGCGATTTCTCCTACGAGCAGTACTTC. Amino acid sequence: CSARGDRDFSYEQYF.

This clonotype was seen a few times. The chain joins TRBV29-1 to TRBJ1-2; TRBD1 matches 8 bases. With 4 bases clipped from V and 5 bases from J, the junction kept 3 bases outside the gene matches. The V gene's germline CDR1 is SQVTM and CDR2 ANQGSEA. The CDR3 is 12 residues long. The CDR3 here is CSVGTGSYGYTF. DNA for the CDR3: TGCAGCGTTGGGACAGGGTCTTATGGCTACACCTTC.

The chain combines TRBV30 with TRBJ2-7, with D perhaps matching TRBD2 (5 bases). The CDR3 runs 12 residues. Germline CDR1 is GTSNPN and CDR2 is SVGIG (reference sequence). V lost 0 bases to trimming and J lost 7 bases, with 10 bases between them. The CDR3 DNA follows: TGTGCCTGGAGTGTTGGTTCGGGGGAGCAGTACTTC. It is translated as CAWSVGSGEQYF.

This clonotype was seen only a few times. The DNA for the CDR3 is TGCAGCGTTCGACCCCCAGGGGGAACGAGGGATGAGCAGTTCTTC. Its protein product is CSVRPPGGTRDEQFF. This chain links TRBV29-1 with TRBJ2-1; 7 nucleotides line up with TRBD1. Trimming at V came to 5 bases and at J to 8 bases, leaving 15 bases not matched to a gene. In germline, CDR1 is SQVTM, CDR2 ANQGSEA. CDR3 length equals 15 residues.

The chain couples TRBV12-3 or TRBV12-4 to TRBJ1-1; possibly TRBD1 for D (6 bases). V was clipped by 3 bases and J by 0 bases, with 14 bases between them. This CDR3 is 16 amino acids long. The CDR3, as DNA: TGTGCCAGCAGTTTCTTAAGGACAGCTATGAACACTGAAGCTTTCTTT. It yields the protein CASSFLRTAMNTEAFF.

This sequence joins TRBV18 and TRBJ2-1; TRBD2 matches at 11 bases. CDR1 is KGHSH and CDR2 is LQKENI in the germline V gene. CDR3 length equals 15 residues. The V and J ends lost 5 bases and 4 bases, in that order; junction bases with no gene match: 4. The CDR3, as DNA: TGTGCCAGCTCAACCACTAGCGGGAGTTACAATGAGCAGTTCTTC. It translates to CASSTTSGSYNEQFF. Full variable domain (missing parts from reference TRBV18 and TRBJ2-1): NAGVMQNPRHLVRRRGQEARLRCSPMKGHSHVYWYRQLPEEGLKFMVYLQKENIIDESGMPKERFSAEFPKEGPSILRIQQVVRGDSAAYFCASSTTSGSYNEQFFGPGTRLTVL.

This chain joins TRBV11-3 and TRBJ2-1; D is tentatively TRBD1 or TRBD2 (5 bases each). With 2 bases removed from V and 10 bases from J, the gap between germline ends came to 15 bases. The germline CDR1 and CDR2 sequences are SGHNT and YENEEA. The CDR3 runs 14 residues. Here the CDR3 DNA reads TGTGCCAGCAGCTTACCGGGGACCATCATCGAGCAGTTCTTC. Its translation: CASSLPGTIIEQFF.

This clonotype was observed a few times. V is TRBV4-2 and J is TRBJ1-4; D is unresolved. Germline V gene lookup returns CDR1 LGHNA and CDR2 YNFKEQ. Trimming stripped 0 bases from V and 6 bases from J, with 14 bases between. This CDR3 is built from 16 residues. CDR3 region: CASSQDKTTGDEKLFF. Here the CDR3 DNA reads TGTGCCAGCAGCCAAGATAAGACCACGGGAGATGAAAAACTGTTTTTT.

V gene TRBV3-1 combines with J gene TRBJ2-7; D is perhaps TRBD1 or TRBD2 (5 bases each). Germline lookup yields CDR1 LGHDT and CDR2 YNNKEL (reference sequence). The CDR3 consists of 14 residues. The V end was cut by 0 bases, the J end by 6 bases, with 12 bases between. The chain's CDR3 is CASSQDPTRGEQYF. The DNA for the CDR3 is TGTGCCAGCAGCCAAGATCCCACTAGGGGCGAGCAGTACTTC.

The rearrangement joins TRBV5-6 to TRBJ2-1; perhaps TRBD2 as D (6 bases). Trimming stripped 6 bases from V and 10 bases from J, with 11 bases between. Germline V CDR1 and CDR2: SGHDT, YYEEEE. CDR3 length equals 11 residues. The CDR3 is CASTAAGEQFF. The CDR3 DNA sequence: TGTGCCAGCACCGCTGCGGGAGAGCAGTTCTTC.

This clonotype was counted many times. The J gene is TRBJ1-5, the V gene TRBV20-1; weak D call: TRBD1 (5 bases). Germline CDR1 DFQATT, CDR2 SNEGSKA (reference sequence). CDR3 size: 13 residues. V was shortened by 0 bases and J by 2 bases, with 5 bases between the two germline ends. The CDR3 DNA is TGCAGTGCTAGAGAAGGGGGCAATCAGCCCCAGCATTTT. Translated, it gives CSAREGGNQPQHF.

This clonotype has at least ten counts. This chain connects TRBV12-3 or TRBV12-4 to TRBJ2-1; a weak D match, TRBD2 (6 bases). V was pared by 4 bases and J by 7 bases, with 17 bases between. The CDR3 runs 15 residues. CDR3 amino acids: CASSSWLGGVNEQFF. The CDR3 DNA sequence: TGTGCCAGCAGTTCCTGGCTAGGAGGGGTAAATGAGCAGTTCTTC.

This clonotype was observed at least ten times. The CDR3 DNA follows: TGTGCCAGCAGTCCTCGTGCCAATGAGCAGTTCTTC. Residues: CASSPRANEQFF. The J gene is TRBJ2-1, the V gene TRBV12-3 or TRBV12-4; D is ambiguous. V dropped 5 bases and J dropped 6 bases, with 8 bases sitting between them. CDR3 size: 12 residues.

This clonotype was counted only a few times. V usage is TRBV7-9 and J usage is TRBJ2-3; D gene ambiguous. Per the germline V gene, CDR1 is SEHNR and CDR2 is FQNEAQ (reference sequence). V gave up 6 bases and J gave up 4 bases, with 17 bases separating them. CDR3 length equals 15 residues. Here the CDR3 reads CASSQTSAVADTQYF. CDR3 nucleotide sequence: TGTGCCAGCAGTCAAACGAGCGCCGTAGCAGATACGCAGTATTTT.